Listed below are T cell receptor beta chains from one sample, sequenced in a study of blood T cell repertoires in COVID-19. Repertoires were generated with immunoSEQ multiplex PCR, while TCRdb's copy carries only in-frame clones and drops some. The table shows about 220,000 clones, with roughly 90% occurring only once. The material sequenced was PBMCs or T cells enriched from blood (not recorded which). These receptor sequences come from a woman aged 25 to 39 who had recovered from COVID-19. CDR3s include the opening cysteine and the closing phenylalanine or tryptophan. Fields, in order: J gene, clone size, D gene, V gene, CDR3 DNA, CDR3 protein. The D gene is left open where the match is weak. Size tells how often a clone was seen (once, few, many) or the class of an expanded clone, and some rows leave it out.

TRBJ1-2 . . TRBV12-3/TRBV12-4 TGTGCCAGCAGTTTGGTGGGGGCCGAAGGCTACACCTTC CASSLVGAEGYTF
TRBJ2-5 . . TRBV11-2 TGTGCCAGCAGCCCGGGCCGAGGGGAGACCCAGTACTTC CASSPGRGETQYF
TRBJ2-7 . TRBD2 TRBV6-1 TGTGCCAGCAGTGAACGGGGGGGTTCCTACGAGCAGTACTTC CASSERGGSYEQYF
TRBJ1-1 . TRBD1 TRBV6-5 TGTGCCAGCAGGCAGGGGGTTTACACTGAAGCTTTCTTT CASRQGVYTEAFF
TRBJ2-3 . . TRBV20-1 TGCAGTGCGGGGGGGCGCGGTACGCAGTATTTT CSAGGRGTQYF
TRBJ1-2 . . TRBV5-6 TGTGCCAGCAACGGGGACTATGGCTACACCTTC CASNGDYGYTF
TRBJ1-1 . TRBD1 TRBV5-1 TGCGCCAGCAGCGAAAGGACAGGGAGGATGAACACTGAAGCTTTCTTT CASSERTGRMNTEAFF
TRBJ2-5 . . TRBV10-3 TGTGCCACCGGGTCCCCGGGGGAGACCCAGTACTTC CATGSPGETQYF
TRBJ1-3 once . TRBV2 TGTGCCAGCGCTAGAGCGACGGCCTCTGGAAACACCATATATTTT CASARATASGNTIYF
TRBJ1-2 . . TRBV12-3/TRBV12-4 TGTGCCAGCAGTTTAGTCGATGGCTACACCTTC CASSLVDGYTF
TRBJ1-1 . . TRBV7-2 TGTGCCAGCAGCTTGACAGGAGGCACTGAAGCTTTCTTT CASSLTGGTEAFF
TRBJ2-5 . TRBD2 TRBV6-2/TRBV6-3 TGTGCCAGCAGTTACCCGGGGGGTCAAGAGACCCAGTACTTC CASSYPGGQETQYF
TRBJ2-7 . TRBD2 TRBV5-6 TGTGCCAGCAGCTTGGACGCGGGACTAGAAGGCGAGCAGTACTTC CASSLDAGLEGEQYF
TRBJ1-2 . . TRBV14 TGTGCCAGCAGCCAAGATAGGGTAGAGGGCGTTTGGTATGGCTACACCTTC CASSQDRVEGVWYGYTF
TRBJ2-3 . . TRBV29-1 TGCAGCGCGTGGAGGAGAAACACAGATACGCAGTATTTT CSAWRRNTDTQYF
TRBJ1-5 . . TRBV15 TGTGCCACCAGCAGTGAAGGGGGTTTGGCCCAGCATTTT CATSSEGGLAQHF
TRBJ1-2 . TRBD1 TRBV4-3 TGCGCCAGCAGCCAAGATCTGACAGGGAACTATGGCTACACCTTC CASSQDLTGNYGYTF
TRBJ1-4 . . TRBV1 TGCACCAGCAGCCCTGAAGACAGGCCGGTCCGATTTGATGAAAAACTGTTTTTT CTSSPEDRPVRFDEKLFF
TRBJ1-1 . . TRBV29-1 TGCAGCGTTGAAGATGGGGGGGCCTTGAACACTGAAGCTTTCTTT CSVEDGGALNTEAFF
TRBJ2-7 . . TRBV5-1 TGCGCCAGCAGCTTGGACGGGATTGGGGAGCAGTACTTC CASSLDGIGEQYF
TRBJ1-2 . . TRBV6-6 TGTGCCAGCAGACCCCGGGGGGAAAACTATGGCTACACCTTC CASRPRGENYGYTF
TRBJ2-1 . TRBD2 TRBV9 TGTGCCAGCAGCCGAGGACTAGCGGGGGTTAATGAGCAGTTCTTC CASSRGLAGVNEQFF
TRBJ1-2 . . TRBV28 TGTGCCAGCACTGAGTTTCCCTATGGCTACACCTTC CASTEFPYGYTF
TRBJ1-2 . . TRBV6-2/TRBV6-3 TGTGCCAGCAGTTACTCCGACAGACTGGGCTACACCTTC CASSYSDRLGYTF
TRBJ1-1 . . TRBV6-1 TGTGCCAGCAGTGAAGATCTCAGATGGAACACTGAAGCTTTCTTT CASSEDLRWNTEAFF
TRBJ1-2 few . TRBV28 TGTGCCAGCAGTTCAACTTTGGACAGAGCCTATGGCTACACCTTC CASSSTLDRAYGYTF
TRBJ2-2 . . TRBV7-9 TGTGCCAGAGCGTCGCTGGCGGTGAACACCGGGGAGCTGTTTTTT CARASLAVNTGELFF
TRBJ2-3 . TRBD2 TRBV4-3 TGCGCCAGCAGCCCGGGACTAGGAGTAGATACGCAGTATTTT CASSPGLGVDTQYF
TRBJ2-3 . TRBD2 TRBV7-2 TGTGCCAGCAGCTTAGGTGTGGCTAGCGGCCCCACAGATACGCAGTATTTT CASSLGVASGPTDTQYF
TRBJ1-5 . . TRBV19 TGTGCCAGTAGTATATCCGCAGTTCCTTATCAGCCCCAGCATTTT CASSISAVPYQPQHF
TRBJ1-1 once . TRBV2 TGTGCCAGCAGTGAATTAGGGGACACTGAAGCTTTCTTT CASSELGDTEAFF
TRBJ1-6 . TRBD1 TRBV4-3 TGCGCCAGCAGCCCGGACAGGTTTAATTCACCCCTCCACTTT CASSPDRFNSPLHF